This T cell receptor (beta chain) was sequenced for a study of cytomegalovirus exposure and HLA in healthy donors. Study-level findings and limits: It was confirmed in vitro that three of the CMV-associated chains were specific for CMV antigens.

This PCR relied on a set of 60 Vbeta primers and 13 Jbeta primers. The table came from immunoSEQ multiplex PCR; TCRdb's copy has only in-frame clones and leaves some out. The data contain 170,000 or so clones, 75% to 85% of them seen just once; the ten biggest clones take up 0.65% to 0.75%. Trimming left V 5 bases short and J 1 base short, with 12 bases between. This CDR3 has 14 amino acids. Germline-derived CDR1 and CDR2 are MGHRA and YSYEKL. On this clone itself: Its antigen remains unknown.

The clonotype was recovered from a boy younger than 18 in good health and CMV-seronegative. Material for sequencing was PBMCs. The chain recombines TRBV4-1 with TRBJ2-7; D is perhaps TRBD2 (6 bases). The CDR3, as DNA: TGCGCCAGCAGCTCAAGTGGGGGGTCCTACGAGCAGTACTTC. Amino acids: CASSSSGGSYEQYF.